This entry concerns a single T cell receptor (beta chain). Antigen: not known. Graft samples were processed, releasing intraepithelial and lamina propria lymphocytes. The CDR3 has 13 amino acids. Germline CDR1 and CDR2: MGHDK and SYGVNS. V was pared by 2 bases and J by 5 bases, with 9 bases between. Measured with immunoSEQ multiplex PCR; TCRdb has only the in-frame clones, and not every one. The sample lists about 3,300 clones; roughly 80% were seen once. This sample was included in a study of graft-versus-host responses after intestinal transplantation. Study-level points and caveats: Some GvH clones appeared in ileal mucosa or blood before recipient bone marrow.

The sample was ileum tissue, taken roughly 5 and 7 days after intestinal transplantation. The sequence was collected from a human patient who received an intestinal transplant, so some T cells may come from the graft donor. The chain carries TRBV25-1 and TRBJ2-5, with D maybe TRBD1 (6 bases). The CDR3 DNA sequence: TGTGCCAGCAGTGAAGGGGGCGCGGAGACCCAGTACTTC. This encodes CASSEGGAETQYF.